A selection of T cell receptor beta chains follows, all from one sample in a study of T cells in Graves' hyperthyroidism and ophthalmopathy. From the multiplex PCR reads, TCRdb called clonotypes with MiXCR, one entry per CDR3 protein. The data contain 490,000 or so distinct CDR3 sequences, roughly 45% of them singletons. Sequenced sample: peripheral blood or thyroid tissue (not recorded which). The receptors come from an adult woman with Graves' disease, either hyperthyroidism or ophthalmopathy (not recorded which). Each CDR3 is given with its conserved first and last residue. A D gene is named only where the DNA matches it firmly. Only some rows state a clone size, as once, few, many or a class for expanded clones.

TRBV9	NA	TRBJ1-2	NA	CATEAVYYGYTF	TGTGCCACCGAGGCCGTCTACTATGGCTACACCTTC
TRBV4-1	NA	TRBJ2-7	once	CASSQGRSTYEQYF	TGCGCCAGCAGCCAAGGACGGTCCACCTACGAGCAGTACTTC
TRBV11-2	NA	TRBJ2-7	NA	CASSQGWEISYF	TGTGCCAGCAGCCAGGGTTGGGAGATCTCGTACTTC
TRBV3-1	NA	TRBJ2-6	NA	CASSLRTGTSGANVLTF	TGTGCCAGCAGCCTCCGGACGGGTACATCTGGGGCCAACGTCCTGACTTTC
TRBV6-1	NA	TRBJ1-3	NA	CASRQDGTYGNTIYF	TGTGCCAGCAGACAGGACGGGACCTACGGAAACACCATATATTTT
TRBV6-6	NA	TRBJ1-5	many	CASRRPQGNSNQPQHF	TGTGCCAGCAGGCGACCCCAGGGAAATAGCAATCAGCCCCAGCATTTT
TRBV7-8	NA	TRBJ2-7	many	CASSKRRRGLERRSYEQYF	TGTGCCAGCAGCAAAAGGCGCAGGGGCCTTGAGCGAAGATCCTACGAGCAGTACTTC
TRBV10-1	NA	TRBJ2-2	many	CASSEGDGYTGELFF	TGCGCCAGCAGTGAGGGGGACGGCTACACCGGGGAGCTGTTTTTT
TRBV20-1	TRBD1	TRBJ1-6	many	CSARRTGDSPLHF	TGCAGTGCCCGAAGGACAGGGGATTCACCCCTCCACTTT
TRBV5-1	NA	TRBJ2-5	many	CASRQEGETQYF	TGCGCCAGCAGGCAGGAGGGGGAGACCCAGTACTTC
TRBV10-3	NA	TRBJ1-4	NA	CAISPDSTSEKLFF	TGTGCCATCAGTCCGGACAGTACTAGTGAAAAACTGTTTTTT
TRBV7-9	TRBD2	TRBJ2-5	many	CASSSNLAGDPQQTQYF	TGTGCCAGCAGCTCTAACCTAGCGGGAGATCCCCAACAGACCCAGTACTTC
TRBV15	NA	TRBJ1-1	NA	CATSRVPKILNTEAFF	TGTGCCACCAGCAGAGTCCCCAAAATATTAAACACTGAAGCTTTCTTT
TRBV7-9	TRBD1	TRBJ1-1	NA	CATSSWGQGAGNTEAFF	TGTGCCACCAGCAGCTGGGGACAGGGTGCCGGGAACACTGAAGCTTTCTTT
TRBV2	NA	TRBJ1-1	many	CASGGWARNTEAFF	TGTGCCAGCGGCGGGTGGGCTAGAAACACTGAAGCTTTCTTT
TRBV7-8	NA	TRBJ2-2	once	CASSLKFPQGPGELFF	TGTGCCAGCAGCTTAAAGTTCCCCCAGGGGCCCGGGGAGCTGTTTTTT
TRBV29-1	TRBD1	TRBJ2-7	NA	CSVGTGGGEQYF	TGCAGCGTCGGGACAGGGGGTGGGGAGCAGTACTTC
TRBV6-6	NA	TRBJ2-5	many	CASRRGQTIILGETQYF	TGTGCCAGCAGGAGGGGTCAGACGATAATTTTGGGAGAGACCCAGTACTTC
TRBV2	NA	TRBJ1-1	NA	CASSRAQGHEAFF	TGTGCCAGCAGCAGGGCTCAAGGGCATGAAGCTTTCTTT
TRBV6-5	TRBD1	TRBJ1-2	NA	CASSYTFSRDRADYGYTF	TGTGCCAGCAGTTACACTTTTAGCAGGGACAGGGCGGACTATGGCTACACCTTC
TRBV5-1	TRBD1	TRBJ2-5	NA	CASSFRDRLETQYF	TGCGCCAGCAGCTTCCGGGACAGGCTTGAGACCCAGTACTTC
TRBV5-1	NA	TRBJ2-7	NA	CASADGRFSYEQYF	TGCGCCAGCGCGGACGGGAGATTCTCCTACGAGCAGTACTTC
TRBV20-1	TRBD1	TRBJ1-2	many	CSAKEQGLDAF	TGCAGTGCTAAAGAACAGGGGTTGGACGCCTTC
TRBV2	NA	TRBJ1-4	NA	CASNWAGLGEKLFF	TGTGCCAGCAATTGGGCAGGGCTTGGGGAAAAACTGTTTTTT
TRBV7-8	TRBD1	TRBJ1-5	many	CASRGTGYNQPQHF	TGTGCCAGCAGGGGGACAGGCTACAATCAGCCCCAGCATTTT
TRBV7-9	NA	TRBJ1-3	many	CASSHGASGNTIYF	TGTGCCAGCAGCCACGGGGCATCTGGAAACACCATATATTTT
TRBV6-1	NA	TRBJ1-5	NA	CASSLGLAGAGGQETQHF	TGTGCCAGCAGCCTCGGACTAGCGGGAGCGGGGGGCCAAGAGACCCAGCATTTT
TRBV7-9	TRBD2	TRBJ2-7	once	CASTATSRSYEQYF	TGTGCCAGTACCGCGACTAGCAGGTCCTACGAGCAGTACTTC
TRBV24-1	NA	TRBJ2-5	NA	CATSPGRDQETQYF	TGTGCCACCAGCCCAGGACGGGACCAAGAGACCCAGTACTTC
TRBV19	TRBD2	TRBJ2-7	NA	CASSLSGLAINEQYF	TGTGCCAGTAGTCTGTCGGGACTAGCCATCAATGAGCAGTACTTC